The sequence of this T cell receptor (beta chain) was determined in a study of cytomegalovirus exposure and HLA in healthy donors (dated by TCRdb to the late 2010s). Notes on the research overall: According to an earlier analysis of around 600 of the donors, some 180 million T cells yielded some 120 million unique TCR beta sequences and approximately 280 Gb of sequence data. An early release covering roughly 600 HLA-typed donors comprised about 300 gigabases of sequencing data and roughly 86 million unique TCR sequences. The genetic ancestry cluster associated with self-reported Caucasian donors included about 81% of the roughly 400 genotyped donors. The aim of the study was to test whether cataloging public T cell receptors could identify signatures of past pathogen exposure. The study profiled the T cell repertoires of fewer than 850 subjects by immunosequencing and related them to cytomegalovirus serostatus. Besides the first cohort of roughly 700 subjects, a separate validation cohort made up of roughly 130 different subjects was used. High-throughput TCR immunosequencing, statistical association of individual TCRs with disease status, and machine learning were combined to predict cytomegalovirus infection status. To study patterns of TCR occurrence, a later analysis re-analyzed previously published TCR beta repertoires from 650 to 750 donors and added high-resolution HLA genotyping. Rather than using new phenotypic data, the later analysis identified candidate immune exposures from TCR beta sequences and from how often those sequences occurred across donors. An earlier analysis of 587 of the donors applied high-throughput TCR beta sequencing to assess whether each TCR beta V gene segment acted as functional or pseudogenic. Donor age, sex, ethnicity and CMV serostatus were compiled alongside the repertoire data. Genome-wide SNP genotypes for about 65% of the 666 donors were used in a later genetic analysis, which treated that subset as a discovery cohort. All discovery cohort repertoires had been generated using a single sequencing platform. HLA typing included class I and class II loci at four-digit resolution. Typing coverage differed by locus: A, B, C, DRB1 and DQB1 were typed in roughly 620-630 donors, DQA1 in 522, DPA1 in nearly 610, and DPB1 in roughly 450. Four or five DR-DQ haplotypes were treated as single units for association and clustering because of strong linkage in the cohort. Among some 400 genotyped donors of the cohort, an average of around 250,000 unique TCR beta nucleotide sequences was sequenced per donor, of which about 20% were non-productive. General study outcomes and caveats: For the cohort, immune exposure information was limited to CMV serostatus. A later analysis associated about 16,000 TCR beta sequences with specific HLA alleles at a false discovery rate of 0.05. The classifier was reported to diagnose cytomegalovirus status with high specificity and sensitivity in both the original and validation cohorts. This cohort had only TCR beta chains sequenced, and the lack of alpha or paired-chain data limited which features could be detected. Broadly in line with IMGT annotations, most TCR beta V segments showed up in productive rearrangements about 87% or about 30% of the time in an earlier analysis of 587 of the donors. While some public TCRs were present in many individuals, most TCR sequences turned up only very rarely across donors. Because counts were too low, about 15 rarely observed V segments, including chromosome 9 orphons, were left out of the earlier analysis of approximately 580 of the donors. In a later analysis, HLA-associated TCR beta chains were found to be more clonally expanded and to have lower generation probabilities than equally common non-associated chains. When HLA alleles, especially DR and DQ, strongly co-occurred, attributing TCR associations to individual alleles was difficult. Most CMV-associated TCR beta chains appeared to be HLA-restricted in a later analysis, and the HLA associations seemed to be driven largely by CMV exposure. According to a later analysis, TCR association rates differed among HLA loci, with DRB1 alleles showing the most associated TCRs and HLA-C alleles showing the fewest. A further reported finding was that TCR beta sequences accurately predicted the HLA-A and HLA-B alleles for most subjects in the first cohort. The study gave a list of about 150 TCR beta chains associated with cytomegalovirus. In vitro tests confirmed that a few of the cytomegalovirus-associated TCR beta chains recognize cytomegalovirus antigens. A cluster of highly shared sequence variants was judged likely to be a technical artifact of the sequencing pipeline. A later genetic analysis associated a missense DCLRE1C variant with V-gene and J-gene trimming of TCR beta chains, and an independent cohort replicated the association. Presence/absence analyses assumed roughly uniform sequencing depth across donors, an assumption that may not hold. According to a later genetic analysis, donors in an Asian-associated ancestry cluster had fewer N-insertions in productive TCRs than the approximately 710-donor mean. Linkage disequilibrium might explain the correlated functional status among segregating V segments, but an unknown experimental factor could not be excluded. HLA typing was unavailable for some donors at each locus, so association tests used only the typed subset. Because the 87-base-pair reads could not distinguish some IMGT-functional V segments, including TRBV6-2 and TRBV6-3, those segments were excluded. Several of the top co-occurrence clusters appeared to be linked to parvovirus B19, influenza, CMV and Epstein-Barr virus, according to a later analysis. The authors suggested that the approach could potentially be extended to other disease states and immunological phenotypes.

In total, roughly 710 healthy bone marrow donors made up the cohort. At the time of sampling, all cohort members were nominally healthy, though unrecorded immune exposures were likely present. The donor tested CMV seronegative, placing the donor among the 350 to 400 seronegative members of the cohort. A peripheral blood sample was collected from each donor, and TCR beta sequencing was performed on peripheral blood mononuclear cells. Genomic DNA extraction from the blood cell samples was performed with the Qiagen DNeasy Blood Extraction Kit. The library was made by the immunoSEQ multiplex PCR assay. For the multiplex PCR, a mixture combining 60 forward primers for TCR Vbeta segments and 13 reverse primers for TCR Jbeta segments was used. The CDR3 region of rearranged TCR beta genes was amplified from genomic DNA with a multiplex PCR assay. Amplified TCR beta libraries were sequenced as 87-base-pair reads on the Illumina HiSeq System. Concerning the study's data processing: A later analysis counted some 74 million unique TCR beta chains across the 500 to 850 repertoires, and 9.5 million to 11 million of these chains were shared by at least two donors. Raw reads were error-corrected and collapsed into unique sequences by a nearest-neighbor algorithm in which closely related sequences were merged to remove PCR and sequencing errors. To assign V, D and J gene segments, CDR3 sequences were aligned to IMGT reference sequences. Each retained sequence needed at least a six-nucleotide match to both a V gene segment and a J gene segment. Rearrangements were called productive when the CDR3 lacked stop codons and stayed in frame with V and J; all others were non-productive. Following IMGT convention, CDR3 was defined as the stretch from the second conserved V-encoded cysteine to the conserved J-encoded phenylalanine. In an earlier analysis of 550 to 650 of the donors, sequences lacking an unambiguous match to a single V gene segment were excluded. In an earlier analysis of several hundred of the donors, V segments were called functional above 56.7% productive rearrangements and were called segregating when the between-donor standard deviation exceeded 5%. To diagnose cytomegalovirus status from the catalog of TCR beta chain sequences, a statistical classification framework was built. In a later analysis, V and J genes were assigned by comparing TCR nucleotide sequences against IMGT/GENE-DB human TR gene sequences. In a later analysis, CDR3 sequences and most-parsimonious VDJ recombination scenarios were assigned using the TCRdist pipeline. In a later analysis, each TCR beta chain was defined by its CDR3 amino acid sequence together with its V-gene family, and reads lacking a unique V-gene family were excluded. As a way to deal with suspected cross-contamination and a sequencing artifact, a later analysis dropped more than 500 nucleotide sequences that were highly shared and had low generation probability. In a later analysis, a clonal expansion index for each public chain was calculated from normalized within-repertoire ranks of inferred template counts. Generation probabilities in a later analysis came from a VDJ recombination model fitted to out-of-frame rearrangements, and those results were checked against IGoR. In a later analysis, hypergeometric tests were used to score TCR-TCR, TCR-HLA and TCR-CMV co-occurrence, with a repertoire-size bias correction applied to TCR pairs. In a later analysis, false discovery rates were estimated by permuting HLA or CMV assignments 20 times. In a later analysis, co-occurring TCRs were grouped using DBSCAN, with TCRdist sequence similarity added in when clustering inside HLA-allele-positive subsets. Repertoires with fewer than 30,000 or more than 120,000 public chains were left out of co-occurrence clustering, as were a few repertoires with anomalous nucleotide sharing. This immuneACCESS table, as held by TCRdb, lists in-frame sequences with V and J called but not all clones. Of the missing ones, under half trace to an unresolved V gene in checked studies; the others have no known cause. V and J calls and clone size are those listed in that table; D and trimming were worked out from the DNA. This sample has some 150,000 clones in its table, and around 80% of those were observed once. The biggest ten clones account for roughly 4.4% of the sample.

Reading the germline V gene (reference sequence) gives CDR1 MNHEY and CDR2 SMNVEV. The CDR3 contains 15 residues, cysteine and phenylalanine counted. Of all the DNA, just the CDR3 is kept, 45 bases in frame from base 1. Relative to germline, V is 10 bases shorter and J is 4 bases shorter, with 20 bases between their ends. Of note for this clone: Which antigen it targets is not known. The input lacks base qualities; no much larger clone sits a single base away.

This chain is built from TRBV27 and TRBJ1-3; a tentative D match to TRBD1 spans 6 bases. Sequenced material: PBMCs. The TCR comes from a man aged 25-45 years in good health and CMV-seronegative. The CDR3 protein is CATRSQGRSGNTIYF. The DNA sequence reads TGTGCCACCCGATCACAGGGAAGGAGCGGAAACACCATATATTTT.